The sequence of this TCR beta chain was determined in a study of T-cell memory formation after mild COVID-19. This clonotype was detected only a few times. Antigen unknown. Germline V lookup: CDR1 SQVTM, CDR2 ANQGSEA. The length of the CDR3 is 15 residues. Germline trimming cut 7 bases from V and 8 bases from J; bases unmatched to any gene: 14. Broader study findings: Balance between CD4 and CD8 was seen in clones contracting day 15 to 85, and a CD4+ lean was seen in later expanders. Second-wave clones that peaked on day 37 lacked confirmed SARS-CoV-2 specificity.

Each CDR3 protein is one row after TCRdb ran MiXCR on the 5' RACE reads. This table has tens of thousands of distinct CDR3 sequences, about 12% appearing once. The sample was PBMCs or a T cell subset sorted from them (not recorded which). The receptor was isolated from a man between 18 and 29 years old who had mild COVID-19 (a few samples of this study predate the infection). Cell type and time point are not known. V and J are TRBV29-1 and TRBJ1-4, with 9 bases identical to TRBD1. This CDR3 reads CSASGPGQGDEKLFF. The CDR3 DNA is TGCAGCGCCAGTGGGCCGGGACAGGGAGACGAAAAACTGTTTTTT.